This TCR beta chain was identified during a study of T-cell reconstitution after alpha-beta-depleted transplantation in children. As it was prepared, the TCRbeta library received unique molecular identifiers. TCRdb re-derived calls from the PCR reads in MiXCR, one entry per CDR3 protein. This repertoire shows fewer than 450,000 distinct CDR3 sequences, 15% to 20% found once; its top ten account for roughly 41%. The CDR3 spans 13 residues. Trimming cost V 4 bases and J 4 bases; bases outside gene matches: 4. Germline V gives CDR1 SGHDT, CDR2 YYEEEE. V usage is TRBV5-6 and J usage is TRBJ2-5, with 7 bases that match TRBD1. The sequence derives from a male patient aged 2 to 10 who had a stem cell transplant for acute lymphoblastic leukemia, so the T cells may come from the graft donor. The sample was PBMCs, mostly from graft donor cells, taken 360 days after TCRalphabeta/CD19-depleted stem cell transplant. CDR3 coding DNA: TGTGCCAGCAGCCTTTACAGGGGAGAGACCCAGTACTTC. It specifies CASSLYRGETQYF.